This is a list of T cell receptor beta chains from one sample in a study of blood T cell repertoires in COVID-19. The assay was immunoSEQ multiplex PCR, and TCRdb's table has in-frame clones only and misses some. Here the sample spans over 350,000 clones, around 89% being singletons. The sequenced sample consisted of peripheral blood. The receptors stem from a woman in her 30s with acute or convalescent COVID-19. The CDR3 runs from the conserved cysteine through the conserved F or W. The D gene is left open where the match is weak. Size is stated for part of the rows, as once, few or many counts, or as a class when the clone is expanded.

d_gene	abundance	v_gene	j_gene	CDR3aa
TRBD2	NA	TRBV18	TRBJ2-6	CASSPARGLTSGALSGANVLTF
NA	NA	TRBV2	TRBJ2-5	CASSLGTQYF
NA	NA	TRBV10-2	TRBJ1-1	CASTLHEYTEAFF
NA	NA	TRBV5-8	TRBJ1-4	CASTLTATNEKLFF
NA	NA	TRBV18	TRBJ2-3	CASSPLTRDTQYF
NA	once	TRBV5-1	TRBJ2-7	CASSPTGQTVSYEQYF
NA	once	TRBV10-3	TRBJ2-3	CAISGLTDTQYF
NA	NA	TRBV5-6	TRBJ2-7	CASSFRSRVSYEQYF
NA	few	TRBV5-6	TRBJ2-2	CASSFGVGGELFF
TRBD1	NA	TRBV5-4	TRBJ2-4	CASSYEGTGFQYF
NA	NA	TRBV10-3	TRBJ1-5	CAISGTPNQPQHF
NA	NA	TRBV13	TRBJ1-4	CASSLAGNNEKLFF
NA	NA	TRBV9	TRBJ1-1	CASSSRGTEAFF
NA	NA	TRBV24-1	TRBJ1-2	CATNSGYGYTF
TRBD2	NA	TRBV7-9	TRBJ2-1	CASSLVSSGYNEQFF
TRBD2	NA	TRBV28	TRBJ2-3	CASSSPGGAPDTQYF
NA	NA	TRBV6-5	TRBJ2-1	CASNSRGYNEQFF
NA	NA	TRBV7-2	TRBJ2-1	CASSRRIGMGMNEQFF
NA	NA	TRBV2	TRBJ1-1	CASSDPYTEAFF
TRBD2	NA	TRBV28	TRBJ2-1	CASRDTSGGSYNEQFF
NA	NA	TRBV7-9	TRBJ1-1	CASSLWDNLNTEAFF
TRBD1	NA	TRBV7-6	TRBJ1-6	CASSLAEGAGQSLHF
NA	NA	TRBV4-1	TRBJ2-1	CASSQDMGTGGKFGEQFF
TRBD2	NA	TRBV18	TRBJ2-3	CASSRGLAETTDTQYF
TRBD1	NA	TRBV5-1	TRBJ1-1	CASSLDRGGEAFF
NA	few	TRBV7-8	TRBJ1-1	CASSQYRVSENTEAFF
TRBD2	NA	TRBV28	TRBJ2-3	CASNGLAGGPSTDTQYF
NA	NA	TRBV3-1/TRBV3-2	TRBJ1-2	CASTSTGRDGYTF
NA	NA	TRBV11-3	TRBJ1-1	CASSLSVNTEAFF
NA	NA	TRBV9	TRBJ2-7	CASRSGARSYEQYF
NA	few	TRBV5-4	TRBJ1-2	CASSVKDYRFYYGYTF
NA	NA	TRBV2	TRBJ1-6	CASSRQENSPLHF